This TCR beta chain was obtained from a study of CD8+ T cells in alopecia areata. Across the whole study: After 6 to 18 months of tofacitinib, follow-up continued 6 months off drug.

RNA extraction was followed by reverse transcription into cDNA, which acted as the sequencing template. Using immunoSEQ multiplex PCR, the repertoire was profiled, and TCRdb retains in-frame clones only, with some absent. The sample records over 200,000 clones, about 53% being singletons. Peripheral blood and lesional scalp punch biopsies came from alopecia areata patients. It was from PBMCs that CD4+ and CD8+ T cells were sorted. This CDR3 is 12 amino acids long. Germline-derived CDR1 and CDR2 are KGHSH and LQKENI. Deletions cut 5 bases from V and 1 base from J, with 5 bases between. The origin of this receptor is a human donor with alopecia areata. This sample comprised CD4+ T cells sorted from blood, obtained at week 0. The chain uses TRBV18 and TRBJ1-1; D is unclear. CDR3 region: CASSSTNTEAFF. The DNA of the CDR3 is TGTGCCAGCTCATCAACGAACACTGAAGCTTTCTTT.